A selection of T cell receptor beta chains follows, all from one sample in a study of vaccination effects on CD4 cells after COVID-19. Their cognate antigens are unknown. Clones were read by immunoSEQ multiplex PCR, and TCRdb kept only the in-frame ones, dropping some. Among 45,000 to 55,000 clones listed, 65% to 80% were seen once. The sequences come from CD4+ T cells from PBMCs cultured without peptide, collected after COVID-19 vaccination. The receptors here all came from a human donor who had a prior SARS-CoV-2 infection. The CDR3 runs from the conserved cysteine through the conserved F or W. D genes are given only for firm matches. Clone size is not always given. Where it is, it says once, few, many or a class for expanded clones.

clone_size,d_call,j_call,cdr3_length,v_call,cdr3_nt,cdr3_aa
-,-,TRBJ1-2,14,TRBV30,TGTGCCTGGAGTGGAGGCAGGGGAGCCTATGGCTACACCTTC,CAWSGGRGAYGYTF
-,TRBD1,TRBJ1-4,14,TRBV27,TGTGCCAGCAGTCGGGACAGGGGAGGAGAAAAACTGTTTTTT,CASSRDRGGEKLFF
-,-,TRBJ2-5,15,TRBV6-5,TGTGCCAGCAGCTCAACCCAATACGGGACGGAGACCCAGTACTTC,CASSSTQYGTETQYF
few,-,TRBJ2-3,15,TRBV2,TGTGCCAGCAGTGAGGTATCGGGGGGCACAGATACGCAGTATTTT,CASSEVSGGTDTQYF
once,-,TRBJ2-7,14,TRBV7-9,TGTGCCAGCAGCGTAACCTCCAAGGGGTACGAGCAGTACTTC,CASSVTSKGYEQYF
-,-,TRBJ2-1,15,TRBV20-1,TGCAGTGCTAGTAGTTCGGGGCCCATCTACAATGAGCAGTTCTTC,CSASSSGPIYNEQFF
-,TRBD2,TRBJ2-1,16,TRBV7-8,TGTGCCAGCAGCTTTACGCGGGGGTCTCCTGGGTATGAGCAGTTCTTC,CASSFTRGSPGYEQFF
-,-,TRBJ2-5,13,TRBV2,TGTGCCAGCAGTGAAGGGACAGAAGAGACCCAGTACTTC,CASSEGTEETQYF
-,-,TRBJ2-3,12,TRBV20-1,TGCAGTGCTAGTGGAGGGGTTTCGGCGCAGTATTTT,CSASGGVSAQYF
-,-,TRBJ1-1,13,TRBV6-5,TGTGCCAGCAGAAACCCCATGAACACTGAAGCTTTCTTT,CASRNPMNTEAFF
-,-,TRBJ1-5,15,TRBV6-5,TGTGCCAGCAGTTACTCGAGGGCCAGTAATCAGCCCCAGCATTTT,CASSYSRASNQPQHF
-,-,TRBJ2-1,13,TRBV6-4,TGTGCCAGCAGCTCCCAGGGTGGAGGGGAGCAGTTCTTC,CASSSQGGGEQFF
-,-,TRBJ2-2,13,TRBV6-2/TRBV6-3,TGTGCCAGCAGTTACTGGGGGACCGGGGAGCTGTTTTTT,CASSYWGTGELFF
-,-,TRBJ1-2,14,TRBV6-5,TGTGCCAGTAGTAAACGGGCCCCCCGCGGTGGCTACACCTTC,CASSKRAPRGGYTF
-,TRBD2,TRBJ2-1,16,TRBV5-8,TGTGCCAGCAGCGGACCTAGCGGGCTCTCCTACAATGAGCAGTTCTTC,CASSGPSGLSYNEQFF
-,-,TRBJ1-1,12,TRBV5-4,TGTGCCAGCAGCACCGGGGCCCTTGGGGCTTTCTTT,CASSTGALGAFF
few,-,TRBJ2-1,13,TRBV7-7,TGTGCTAGCAGCTTAGGGTTTGGGTCGGAGCAGTTCTTC,CASSLGFGSEQFF